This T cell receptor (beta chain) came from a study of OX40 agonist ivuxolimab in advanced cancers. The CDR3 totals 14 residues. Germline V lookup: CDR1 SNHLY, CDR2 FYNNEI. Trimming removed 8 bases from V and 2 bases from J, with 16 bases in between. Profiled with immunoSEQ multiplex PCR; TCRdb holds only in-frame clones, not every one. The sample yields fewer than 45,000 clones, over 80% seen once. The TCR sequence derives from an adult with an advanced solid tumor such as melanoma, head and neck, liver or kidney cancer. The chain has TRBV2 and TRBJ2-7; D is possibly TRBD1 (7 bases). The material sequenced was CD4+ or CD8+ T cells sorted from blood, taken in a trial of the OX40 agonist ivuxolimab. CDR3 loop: CASDRQGGPYEQYF. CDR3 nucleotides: TGTGCCAGCGACCGACAGGGAGGACCCTACGAGCAGTACTTC.